This T cell receptor (beta chain) was captured in a study of blood T cell repertoires in COVID-19. At the level of the study: Samples taken during acute and convalescent COVID-19 were collected in the United States, Italy and Spain. Sample material is recorded as cDNA or gDNA derived from T cells, B-cell-depleted T cells, or PBMCs.

How the authors handled the data: Estimation of nucleated cell counts was performed using reference gene primer amplification. Measured with immunoSEQ multiplex PCR; TCRdb has only the in-frame clones, and not every one. V and J calls and clone size follow that table, whereas D and trimming were derived from the DNA. The table records approximately 180,000 clones, nearly 90% of them present only once. This sequence was found in a man between 60 and 75 years old with active or convalescent COVID-19. Sequences were obtained from peripheral blood.

CDR3 sequence: CASSPSRSDTQYF. For the CDR3, the DNA is TGTGCCAGCTCACCAAGCAGGTCGGATACGCAGTATTTT. This chain connects TRBV18 to TRBJ2-3; no reliable D call. Deletions cut 2 bases from V and 6 bases from J, with 9 bases between. Germline V gene data show CDR1 as KGHSH and CDR2 as LQKENI. The CDR3 runs 13 residues.